The table lists the clone carrying this TCR beta chain with a few counts. The antigen is not known. TCRdb reanalysed the 5' RACE reads using MiXCR and keeps one entry per CDR3 protein. The repertoire holds 450,000 or so distinct CDR3 sequences, with 13% to 15% as singletons. V was clipped by 5 bases and J by 6 bases, with 9 bases between them. Germline V CDR1 and CDR2: DFQATT, SNEGSKA (reference sequence). This CDR3 contains 11 residues. This entry comes from a study of identical twins. Study-wide findings and caveats: Diverse VJ usage suggested most zero-insertion clonotypes were not invariant T cells.

These data were also filed under a second study, of yellow fever vaccine responses in identical twins.

The chain has TRBV20-1 and TRBJ2-3, with unresolved D. This receptor was obtained from a woman between 18 and 30 years old in good health. Sample: CD4+ T cells sorted from blood. CDR3 DNA sequence: TGCAGTGCTCCCTCCCCGGATACGCAGTATTTT. It codes for CSAPSPDTQYF.